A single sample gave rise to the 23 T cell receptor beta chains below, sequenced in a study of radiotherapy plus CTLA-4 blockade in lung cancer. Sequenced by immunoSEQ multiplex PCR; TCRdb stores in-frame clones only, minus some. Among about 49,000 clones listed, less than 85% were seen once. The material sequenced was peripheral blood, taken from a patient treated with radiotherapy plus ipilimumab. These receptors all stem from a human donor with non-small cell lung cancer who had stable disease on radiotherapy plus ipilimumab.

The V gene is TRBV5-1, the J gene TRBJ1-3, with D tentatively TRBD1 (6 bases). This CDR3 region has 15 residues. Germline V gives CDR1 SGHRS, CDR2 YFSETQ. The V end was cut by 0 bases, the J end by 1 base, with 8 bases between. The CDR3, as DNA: TGCGCCAGCAGCTTGGTACAGGGTTCTGGAAACACCATATATTTT. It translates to CASSLVQGSGNTIYF.

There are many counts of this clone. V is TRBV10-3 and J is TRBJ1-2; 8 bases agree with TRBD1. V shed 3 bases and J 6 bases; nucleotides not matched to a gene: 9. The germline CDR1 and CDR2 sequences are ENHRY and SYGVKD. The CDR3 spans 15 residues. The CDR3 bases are TGTGCCATCAGTGACCCTGGACAGGGAGAAAATGGCTACACCTTC. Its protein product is CAISDPGQGENGYTF.

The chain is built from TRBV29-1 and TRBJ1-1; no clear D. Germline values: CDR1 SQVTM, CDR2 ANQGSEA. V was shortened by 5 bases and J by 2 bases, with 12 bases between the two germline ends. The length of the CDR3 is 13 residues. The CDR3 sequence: CSVSGRLNTEAFF. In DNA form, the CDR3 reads TGCAGCGTTTCCGGCAGGTTAAACACTGAAGCTTTCTTT.

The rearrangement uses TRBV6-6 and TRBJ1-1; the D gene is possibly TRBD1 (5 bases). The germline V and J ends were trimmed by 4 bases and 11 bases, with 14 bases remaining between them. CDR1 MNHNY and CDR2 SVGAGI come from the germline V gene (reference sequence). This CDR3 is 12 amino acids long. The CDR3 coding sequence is TGTGCCAGCAGTTTCTCCGGGGCCGGGGCTTTCTTT. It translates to CASSFSGAGAFF.

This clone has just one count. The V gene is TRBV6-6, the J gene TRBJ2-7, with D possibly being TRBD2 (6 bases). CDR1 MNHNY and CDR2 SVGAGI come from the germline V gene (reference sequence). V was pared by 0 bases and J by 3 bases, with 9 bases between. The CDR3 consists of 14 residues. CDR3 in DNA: TGTGCCAGCAGTTACTCGGGGGGTATCTACGAGCAGTACGTC. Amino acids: CASSYSGGIYEQYV.

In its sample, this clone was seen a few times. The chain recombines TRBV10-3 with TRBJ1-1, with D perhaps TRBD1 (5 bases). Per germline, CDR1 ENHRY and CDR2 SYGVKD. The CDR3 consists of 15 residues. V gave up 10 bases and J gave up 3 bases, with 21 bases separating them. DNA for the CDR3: TGTGCCAGCACCCTCGGGACCCTCCCTGACACTGAAGCTTTCTTT. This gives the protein CASTLGTLPDTEAFF.

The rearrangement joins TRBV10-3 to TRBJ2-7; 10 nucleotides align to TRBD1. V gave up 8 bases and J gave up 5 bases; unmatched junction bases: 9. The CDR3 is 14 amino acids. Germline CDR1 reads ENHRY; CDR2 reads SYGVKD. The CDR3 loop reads CAIEGRTGGHEQYV. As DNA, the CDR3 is TGTGCCATCGAAGGCCGGACAGGGGGACACGAGCAGTACGTC.

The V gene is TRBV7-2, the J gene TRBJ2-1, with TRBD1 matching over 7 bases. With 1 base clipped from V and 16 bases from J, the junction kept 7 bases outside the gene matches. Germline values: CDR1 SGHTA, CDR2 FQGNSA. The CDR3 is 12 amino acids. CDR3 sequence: CASSLGQGHGFF. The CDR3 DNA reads TGTGCCAGCAGCTTAGGACAGGGACACGGATTCTTC.

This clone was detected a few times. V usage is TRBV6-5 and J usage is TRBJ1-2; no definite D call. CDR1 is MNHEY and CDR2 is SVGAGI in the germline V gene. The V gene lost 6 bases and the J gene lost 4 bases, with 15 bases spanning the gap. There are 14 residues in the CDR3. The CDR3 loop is CASRVSGSSYGYTF. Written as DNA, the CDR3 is TGTGCCAGCAGGGTCTCCGGCAGCTCCTATGGCTACACCTTC.

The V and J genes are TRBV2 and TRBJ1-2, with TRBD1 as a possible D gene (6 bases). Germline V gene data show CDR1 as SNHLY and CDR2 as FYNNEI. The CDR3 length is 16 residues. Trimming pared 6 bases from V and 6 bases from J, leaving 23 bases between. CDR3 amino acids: CASRIPGHLTLDGYTF. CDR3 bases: TGTGCCAGCAGGATTCCGGGACACCTAACCTTGGATGGCTACACCTTC.

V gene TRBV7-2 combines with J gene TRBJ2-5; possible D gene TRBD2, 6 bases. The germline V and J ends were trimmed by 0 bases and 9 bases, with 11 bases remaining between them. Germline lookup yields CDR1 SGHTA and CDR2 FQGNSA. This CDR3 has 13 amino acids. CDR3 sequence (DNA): TGTGCCAGCAGCTTAGCGGGGGGTGGGGCCCAGTACTTC. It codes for CASSLAGGGAQYF. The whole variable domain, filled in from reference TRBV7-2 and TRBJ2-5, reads GAGVSQSPSNKVTEKGKDVELRCDPISGHTALYWYRQSLGQGLEFLIYFQGNSAPDKSGLPSDRFSAERTGGSVSTLTIQRTQQEDSAVYLCASSLAGGGAQYFGPGTRLLVL.

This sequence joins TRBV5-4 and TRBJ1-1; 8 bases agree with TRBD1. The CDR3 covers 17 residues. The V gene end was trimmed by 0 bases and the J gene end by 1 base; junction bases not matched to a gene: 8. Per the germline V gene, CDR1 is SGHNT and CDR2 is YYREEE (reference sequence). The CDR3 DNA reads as TGTGCCAGCAGCTTGGCCGGCAGGGGGCGAGGGAACACTGAAGCTTTCTTT. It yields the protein CASSLAGRGRGNTEAFF.

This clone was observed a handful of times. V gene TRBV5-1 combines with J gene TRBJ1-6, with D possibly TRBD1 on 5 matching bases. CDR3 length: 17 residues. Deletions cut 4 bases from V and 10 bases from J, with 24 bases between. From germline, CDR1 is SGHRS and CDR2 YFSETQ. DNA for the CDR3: TGCGCCAGCAGCCGAGACACGGGGGGGATAAGAGGGTCACCCCTCCACTTT. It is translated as CASSRDTGGIRGSPLHF.

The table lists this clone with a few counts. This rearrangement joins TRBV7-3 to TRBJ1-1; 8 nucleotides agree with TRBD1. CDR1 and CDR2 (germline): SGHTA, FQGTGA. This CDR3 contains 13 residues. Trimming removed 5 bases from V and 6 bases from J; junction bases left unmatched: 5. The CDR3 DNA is TGTGCCAGCAGCCCAAAGACAGGGGCTGAAGCTTTCTTT. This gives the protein CASSPKTGAEAFF.

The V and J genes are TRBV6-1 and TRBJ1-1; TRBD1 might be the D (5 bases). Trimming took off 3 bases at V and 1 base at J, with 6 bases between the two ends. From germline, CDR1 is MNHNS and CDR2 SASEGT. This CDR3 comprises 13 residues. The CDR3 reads CASSDGGNTEAFF. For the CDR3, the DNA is TGTGCCAGCAGTGACGGGGGGAACACTGAAGCTTTCTTT.

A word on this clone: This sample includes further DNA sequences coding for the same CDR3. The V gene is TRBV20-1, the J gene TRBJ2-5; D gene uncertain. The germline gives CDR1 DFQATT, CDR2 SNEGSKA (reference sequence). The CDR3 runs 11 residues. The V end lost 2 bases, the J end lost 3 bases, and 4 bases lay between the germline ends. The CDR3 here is CSARPEETQYF. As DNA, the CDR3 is TGCAGTGCTAGACCGGAAGAGACCCAGTACTTC.

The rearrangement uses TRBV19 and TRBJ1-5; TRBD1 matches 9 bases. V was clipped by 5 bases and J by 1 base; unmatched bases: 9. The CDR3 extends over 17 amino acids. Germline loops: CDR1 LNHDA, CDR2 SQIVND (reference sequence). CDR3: CASSARQGEVSNQPQHF. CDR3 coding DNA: TGTGCCAGTAGTGCCCGACAGGGGGAGGTCAGCAATCAGCCCCAGCATTTT. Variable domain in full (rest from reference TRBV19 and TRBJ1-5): DGGITQSPKYLFRKEGQNVTLSCEQNLNHDAMYWYRQDPGQGLRLIYYSQIVNDFQKGDIAEGYSVSREKKESFPLTVTSAQKNPTAFYLCASSARQGEVSNQPQHFGDGTRLSIL.

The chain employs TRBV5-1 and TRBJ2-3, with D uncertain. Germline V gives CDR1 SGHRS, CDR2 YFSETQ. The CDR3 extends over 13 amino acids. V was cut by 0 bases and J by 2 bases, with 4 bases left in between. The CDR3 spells CASSLVTTDTQYF. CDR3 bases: TGCGCCAGCAGCTTGGTAACCACAGATACGCAGTATTTT.

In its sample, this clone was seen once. The CDR3 DNA sequence: TGTGCCAGCAGAGGGACCACTAAGACCCAAACTGCGACGTGGGAGTACGTC. Translating gives CASRGTTKTQTATWEYV. V is TRBV25-1 and J is TRBJ2-7; either TRBD1 or TRBD2 may fit D (5 bases each). Trimming pared 6 bases from V and 11 bases from J, leaving 32 bases between. Germline V gene sequence: CDR1 MGHDK, CDR2 SYGVNS. This CDR3 has 17 amino acids.

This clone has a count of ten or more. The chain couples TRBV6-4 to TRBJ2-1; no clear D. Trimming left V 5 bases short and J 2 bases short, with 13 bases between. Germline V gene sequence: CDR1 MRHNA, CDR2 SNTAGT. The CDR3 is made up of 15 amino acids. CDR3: CASSYPLTPYNEQFF. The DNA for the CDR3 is TGTGCCAGCAGTTACCCATTGACACCCTACAATGAGCAGTTCTTC.

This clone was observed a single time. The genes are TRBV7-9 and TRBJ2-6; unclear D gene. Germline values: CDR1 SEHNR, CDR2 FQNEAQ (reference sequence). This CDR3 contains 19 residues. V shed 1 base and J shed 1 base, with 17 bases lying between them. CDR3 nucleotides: TGTGCCAGCAGCTTAGAGGCGGCCGGAGTCCTTTCTGGGGCCAACGTCCTGACTTTC. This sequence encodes CASSLEAAGVLSGANVLTF.

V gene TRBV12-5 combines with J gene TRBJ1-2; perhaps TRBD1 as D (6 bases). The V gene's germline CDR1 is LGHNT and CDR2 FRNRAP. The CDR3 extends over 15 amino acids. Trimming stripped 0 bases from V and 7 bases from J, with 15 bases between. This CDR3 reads CASGLVRQGKAGYTF. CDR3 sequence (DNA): TGTGCTAGTGGTTTGGTACGCCAGGGGAAGGCTGGCTACACCTTC.

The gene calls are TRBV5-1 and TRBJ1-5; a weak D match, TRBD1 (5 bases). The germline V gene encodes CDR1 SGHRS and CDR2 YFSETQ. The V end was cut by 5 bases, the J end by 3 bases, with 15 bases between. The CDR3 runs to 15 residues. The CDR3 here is CASRTAPTDNQPQHF. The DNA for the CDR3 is TGCGCCAGCAGGACAGCCCCCACGGACAATCAGCCCCAGCATTTT.